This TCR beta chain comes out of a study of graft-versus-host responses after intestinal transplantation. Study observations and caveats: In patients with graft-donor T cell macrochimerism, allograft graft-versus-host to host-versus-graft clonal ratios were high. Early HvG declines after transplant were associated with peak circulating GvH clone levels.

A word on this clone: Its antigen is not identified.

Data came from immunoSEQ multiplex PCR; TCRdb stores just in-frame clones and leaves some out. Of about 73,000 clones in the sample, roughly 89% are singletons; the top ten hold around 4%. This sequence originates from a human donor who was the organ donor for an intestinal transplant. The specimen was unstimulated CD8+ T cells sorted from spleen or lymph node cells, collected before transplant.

The CDR3 DNA reads TGTGCCAGCAGCTTGGGCAGGGCGTATCAGCCCCAGCATTTT. It translates to CASSLGRAYQPQHF. The chain links TRBV5-5 to TRBJ1-5; the D gene is possibly TRBD1 (5 bases). This CDR3 comprises 14 residues. Germline V gives CDR1 SGHKS, CDR2 YYEKEE (reference sequence). Deletions cut 0 bases from V and 5 bases from J, with 9 bases between. Full variable domain (remainder filled in from reference TRBV5-5 and TRBJ1-5): DAGVTQSPTHLIKTRGQQVTLRCSPISGHKSVSWYQQVLGQGPQFIFQYYEKEERGRGNFPDRFSARQFPNYSSELNVNALLLGDSALYLCASSLGRAYQPQHFGDGTRLSIL.